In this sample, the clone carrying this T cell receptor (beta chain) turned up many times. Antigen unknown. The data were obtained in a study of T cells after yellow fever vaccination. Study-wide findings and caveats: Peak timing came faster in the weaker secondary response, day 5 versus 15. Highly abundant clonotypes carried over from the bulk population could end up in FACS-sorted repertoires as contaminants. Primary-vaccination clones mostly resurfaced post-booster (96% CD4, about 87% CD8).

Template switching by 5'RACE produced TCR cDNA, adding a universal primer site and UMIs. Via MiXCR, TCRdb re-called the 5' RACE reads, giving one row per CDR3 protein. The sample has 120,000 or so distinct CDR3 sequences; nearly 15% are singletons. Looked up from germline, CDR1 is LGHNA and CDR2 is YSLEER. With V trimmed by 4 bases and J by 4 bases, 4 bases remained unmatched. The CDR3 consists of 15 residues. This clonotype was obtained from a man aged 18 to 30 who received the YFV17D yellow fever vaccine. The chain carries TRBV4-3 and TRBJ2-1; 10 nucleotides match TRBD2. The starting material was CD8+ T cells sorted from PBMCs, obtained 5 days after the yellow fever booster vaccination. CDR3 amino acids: CASSPGTSAYNEQFF. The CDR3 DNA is TGCGCCAGCAGCCCTGGGACTAGCGCGTACAATGAGCAGTTCTTC.